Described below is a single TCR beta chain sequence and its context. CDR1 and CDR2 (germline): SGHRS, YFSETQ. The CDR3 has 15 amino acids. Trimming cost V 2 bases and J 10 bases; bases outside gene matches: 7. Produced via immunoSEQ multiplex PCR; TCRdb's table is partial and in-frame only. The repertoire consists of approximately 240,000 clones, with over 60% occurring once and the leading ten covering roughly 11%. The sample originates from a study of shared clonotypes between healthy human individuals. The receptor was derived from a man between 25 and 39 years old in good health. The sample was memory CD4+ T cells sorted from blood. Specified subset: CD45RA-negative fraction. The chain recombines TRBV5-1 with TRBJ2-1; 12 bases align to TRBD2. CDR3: CASSFRTSGIGEQFF. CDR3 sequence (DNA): TGCGCCAGCAGCTTCCGGACTAGCGGGATAGGGGAGCAGTTCTTC. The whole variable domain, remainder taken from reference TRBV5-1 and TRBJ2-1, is KAGVTQTPRYLIKTRGQQVTLSCSPISGHRSVSWYQQTPGQGLQFLFEYFSETQRNKGNFPGRFSGRQFSNSRSEMNVSTLELGDSALYLCASSFRTSGIGEQFFGPGTRLTVL.